This is a list of T cell receptor beta chains from one sample in a study of OX40 agonist ivuxolimab in advanced cancers. Method: immunoSEQ multiplex PCR; TCRdb's copy keeps in-frame clones and lacks some. The sample consists of nearly 35,000 clones, about 90% of them appearing once. The specimen was CD4+ or CD8+ T cells sorted from blood, collected in a trial of the OX40 agonist ivuxolimab. The receptors shown here come from an adult with an advanced solid tumor such as melanoma, head and neck, liver or kidney cancer. Both conserved end residues are part of each CDR3. The order of the fields is V gene, D gene, clone size, J gene, CDR3 DNA, CDR3 protein. D genes are given only for firm matches. Size values are once, few and many counts, or a class for expanded clones, and some rows have none.

v_call: TRBV6-5; d_call: NA; clone_size: NA; j_call: TRBJ2-5; cdr3_nt: TGTGCCAGCAGTTACGGGGGGGCAAGAGGAGAGACCCAGTACTTC; cdr3_aa: CASSYGGARGETQYF
v_call: TRBV4-1; d_call: NA; clone_size: NA; j_call: TRBJ1-2; cdr3_nt: TGCGCCAGCAGCCAAGGGGTGGGTAGCTATGGCTACACCTTC; cdr3_aa: CASSQGVGSYGYTF
v_call: TRBV28; d_call: NA; clone_size: NA; j_call: TRBJ2-7; cdr3_nt: TGTGCCAGCAGTTACCCCCCCCGAGCGACTTCCTACGAGCAGTACTTC; cdr3_aa: CASSYPPRATSYEQYF
v_call: TRBV27; d_call: NA; clone_size: NA; j_call: TRBJ2-2; cdr3_nt: TGTGCCAGCAGTTTATTGGCGGGACCTCTGGTTAGGGAGCTGTTTTTT; cdr3_aa: CASSLLAGPLVRELFF
v_call: TRBV9; d_call: NA; clone_size: NA; j_call: TRBJ2-7; cdr3_nt: TGTGCCAGCAGCGCGAAGGGCGGTCCTTCCTACGAGCAGTACTTC; cdr3_aa: CASSAKGGPSYEQYF
v_call: TRBV5-1; d_call: NA; clone_size: NA; j_call: TRBJ2-1; cdr3_nt: TGCGCCAGCAGCTCCGACGGCGGCTCCTACAATGAGCAGTTCTTC; cdr3_aa: CASSSDGGSYNEQFF
v_call: TRBV6-5; d_call: NA; clone_size: once; j_call: TRBJ2-3; cdr3_nt: TGTGCCAGCAGGTTCCTGGCCTGGGGCACAGATACGCAGTATTTT; cdr3_aa: CASRFLAWGTDTQYF
v_call: TRBV29-1; d_call: NA; clone_size: NA; j_call: TRBJ2-1; cdr3_nt: TGCAGCGTCCACGGGAATGAGCAGTTCTTC; cdr3_aa: CSVHGNEQFF
v_call: TRBV2; d_call: NA; clone_size: NA; j_call: TRBJ2-3; cdr3_nt: TGTGCCAGCAGTGGTGTGGGACGCGGCACAGATACGCAGTATTTT; cdr3_aa: CASSGVGRGTDTQYF
v_call: TRBV6-1; d_call: TRBD2; clone_size: NA; j_call: TRBJ2-3; cdr3_nt: TGTGCCAGCACTAGCGGGGGAGATACGCAGTATTTT; cdr3_aa: CASTSGGDTQYF
v_call: TRBV7-8; d_call: TRBD1; clone_size: NA; j_call: TRBJ2-3; cdr3_nt: TGTGCCAGCAGCATCCGACAGGGTGGCACAGATACGCAGTATTTT; cdr3_aa: CASSIRQGGTDTQYF
v_call: TRBV2; d_call: NA; clone_size: NA; j_call: TRBJ2-1; cdr3_nt: TGTGCCAGCAGTGTATCGCTAGCGTTTGGGGTGAATGAGCAGTTCTTC; cdr3_aa: CASSVSLAFGVNEQFF
v_call: TRBV6-5; d_call: TRBD1; clone_size: once; j_call: TRBJ1-1; cdr3_nt: TGTGCCAGCAGTGCGGACAGGCAGAACACTGAAGCTTTCTTT; cdr3_aa: CASSADRQNTEAFF
v_call: TRBV9; d_call: NA; clone_size: NA; j_call: TRBJ2-1; cdr3_nt: TGTGCCAGCAGCTCCCCCCGGGGGACTGGGAGCTCCTACAATGAGCAGTTCTTC; cdr3_aa: CASSSPRGTGSSYNEQFF
v_call: TRBV19; d_call: NA; clone_size: NA; j_call: TRBJ2-1; cdr3_nt: TGTGCCAGTAGTATCTCAGAATACTACAATGAGCAGTTCTTC; cdr3_aa: CASSISEYYNEQFF
v_call: TRBV5-1; d_call: NA; clone_size: NA; j_call: TRBJ2-1; cdr3_nt: TGCGCCAGCAGCTTGGGTGGTTGGGGACACTCCTACAATGAGCAGTTCTTC; cdr3_aa: CASSLGGWGHSYNEQFF
v_call: TRBV9; d_call: TRBD2; clone_size: NA; j_call: TRBJ2-1; cdr3_nt: TGTGCCAGCAGCCTCCGGACTAGCGGGCCTAACAATGAGCAGTTCTTC; cdr3_aa: CASSLRTSGPNNEQFF
v_call: TRBV13; d_call: NA; clone_size: NA; j_call: TRBJ2-1; cdr3_nt: TGTGCCAGCAGCTTCGTTCCCCGGGGCTCCTACAATGAGCAGTTCTTC; cdr3_aa: CASSFVPRGSYNEQFF
v_call: TRBV11-2; d_call: TRBD2; clone_size: NA; j_call: TRBJ2-2; cdr3_nt: TGTGCCAGCAGCTTTCTAGCGGGAACCGGGGAGCTGTTTTTT; cdr3_aa: CASSFLAGTGELFF
v_call: TRBV7-6; d_call: TRBD1; clone_size: NA; j_call: TRBJ2-1; cdr3_nt: TGTGCCAGCAGCTTAGGGACAGGGAACAATGAGCAGTTCTTC; cdr3_aa: CASSLGTGNNEQFF
v_call: TRBV6-5; d_call: NA; clone_size: NA; j_call: TRBJ2-6; cdr3_nt: TGTGCCAGCAGTTACACCCCTATATCTGGGGCCAACGTCCTGACTTTC; cdr3_aa: CASSYTPISGANVLTF
v_call: TRBV5-1; d_call: TRBD1; clone_size: NA; j_call: TRBJ2-1; cdr3_nt: TGCGCCAGCAGCCTCCGGACAGGGACCTATGAGCAGTTCTTC; cdr3_aa: CASSLRTGTYEQFF
v_call: TRBV7-8; d_call: NA; clone_size: NA; j_call: TRBJ1-4; cdr3_nt: TGTGCCAGCAGCTTAGCAGCGGGGTCCAATGAAAAACTGTTTTTT; cdr3_aa: CASSLAAGSNEKLFF
v_call: TRBV11-1; d_call: NA; clone_size: NA; j_call: TRBJ2-7; cdr3_nt: TGTGCCAGCAGCTTAGTGGGTCCGCTAGAAACGTACGAGCAGTACTTC; cdr3_aa: CASSLVGPLETYEQYF
v_call: TRBV10-2; d_call: NA; clone_size: NA; j_call: TRBJ2-2; cdr3_nt: TGCGCCAGCCTCCGGGACTTAAACACCGGGGAGCTGTTTTTT; cdr3_aa: CASLRDLNTGELFF
v_call: TRBV28; d_call: NA; clone_size: once; j_call: TRBJ1-1; cdr3_nt: TGTGCCAGCAGTTTATGGGGAGACACTGAAGCTTTCTTT; cdr3_aa: CASSLWGDTEAFF
v_call: TRBV9; d_call: TRBD1; clone_size: few; j_call: TRBJ1-3; cdr3_nt: TGTGCCAGCAGCCCCGGACAGGGGACTGGAAACACCATATATTTT; cdr3_aa: CASSPGQGTGNTIYF
v_call: TRBV9; d_call: NA; clone_size: NA; j_call: TRBJ2-7; cdr3_nt: TGTGCCAGCAGCGTAGTTGGGACTCCCCGGGACGAGCAGTACTTC; cdr3_aa: CASSVVGTPRDEQYF
v_call: TRBV27; d_call: TRBD1; clone_size: NA; j_call: TRBJ2-7; cdr3_nt: TGTGCCAGCAGTCAGTCAGGGGGAACGAGCTCCTACGAGCAGTACTTC; cdr3_aa: CASSQSGGTSSYEQYF
v_call: TRBV28; d_call: NA; clone_size: NA; j_call: TRBJ2-5; cdr3_nt: TGTGCCAGCAGTTTATCTATGTTTGGGCTCGGAGGGGAGACCCAGTACTTC; cdr3_aa: CASSLSMFGLGGETQYF
v_call: TRBV7-6; d_call: TRBD2; clone_size: NA; j_call: TRBJ2-3; cdr3_nt: TGTGCCAGCAGCTTATATCGCGGGGGGAGCAGCGCAGATACGCAGTATTTT; cdr3_aa: CASSLYRGGSSADTQYF
v_call: TRBV15; d_call: NA; clone_size: NA; j_call: TRBJ2-7; cdr3_nt: TGTGCCACCAGCTCCTGGGACTCTTCCTACGAGCAGTACTTC; cdr3_aa: CATSSWDSSYEQYF
v_call: TRBV2; d_call: NA; clone_size: NA; j_call: TRBJ2-6; cdr3_nt: TGTGCCAGCAGTGAATTAGCTGGGGCCAACGTCCTGACTTTC; cdr3_aa: CASSELAGANVLTF
v_call: TRBV28; d_call: NA; clone_size: NA; j_call: TRBJ1-2; cdr3_nt: TGTGCCAGCAGTTTCACTCCGGGGGGTTTGGACTATGGCTACACCTTC; cdr3_aa: CASSFTPGGLDYGYTF
v_call: TRBV7-2; d_call: TRBD2; clone_size: NA; j_call: TRBJ2-1; cdr3_nt: TGTGCCAGCAGCTTAGTAGCGGGAGTCTTCAATGAGCAGTTCTTC; cdr3_aa: CASSLVAGVFNEQFF
v_call: TRBV19; d_call: NA; clone_size: NA; j_call: TRBJ2-7; cdr3_nt: TGTGCCAGTAGTATGTGGGACTCAAGCTACGAGCAGTACTTC; cdr3_aa: CASSMWDSSYEQYF
v_call: TRBV9; d_call: NA; clone_size: NA; j_call: TRBJ2-7; cdr3_nt: TGTGCCAGCAGCCTAGGTACATTTGGGACCTACGAGCAGTACTTC; cdr3_aa: CASSLGTFGTYEQYF
v_call: TRBV28; d_call: NA; clone_size: once; j_call: TRBJ2-5; cdr3_nt: TGTGCCAGCAGTTCCCTAGTCCTTCGGGACACTCTCCAAGAGACCCAGTACTTC; cdr3_aa: CASSSLVLRDTLQETQYF
v_call: TRBV6-1; d_call: NA; clone_size: once; j_call: TRBJ1-2; cdr3_nt: TGTGCCAGCAGTGAATACGCCCTCGGGACGGACTATGGCTACACCTTC; cdr3_aa: CASSEYALGTDYGYTF
v_call: TRBV27; d_call: NA; clone_size: NA; j_call: TRBJ2-5; cdr3_nt: TGTGCCAGCGGCTACAGGGCTAGGACCCAGTACTTC; cdr3_aa: CASGYRARTQYF
v_call: TRBV9; d_call: TRBD1; clone_size: once; j_call: TRBJ1-1; cdr3_nt: TGTGCCAGCAGCCCACGGGGACAGGGAAACACTGAAGCTTTCTTT; cdr3_aa: CASSPRGQGNTEAFF
v_call: TRBV4-1; d_call: TRBD2; clone_size: NA; j_call: TRBJ2-7; cdr3_nt: TGCGCCAGCAGCCAACAGCGGGAGGGATACGAGCAGTACTTC; cdr3_aa: CASSQQREGYEQYF
v_call: TRBV5-6; d_call: TRBD1; clone_size: NA; j_call: TRBJ1-5; cdr3_nt: TGTGCCAGCAGCTTGGCCGGGACAGGGAGGCGCAATCAGCCCCAGCATTTT; cdr3_aa: CASSLAGTGRRNQPQHF
v_call: TRBV6-5; d_call: NA; clone_size: NA; j_call: TRBJ2-3; cdr3_nt: TGTGCCAGCAGTTGGGGAAGGGATACGCAGTATTTT; cdr3_aa: CASSWGRDTQYF
v_call: TRBV28; d_call: TRBD1; clone_size: NA; j_call: TRBJ1-5; cdr3_nt: TGTGCCAGCAGTTCGGACCGGGACAGGGTAAATCAGCCCCAGCATTTT; cdr3_aa: CASSSDRDRVNQPQHF
v_call: TRBV4-1; d_call: TRBD2; clone_size: NA; j_call: TRBJ2-7; cdr3_nt: TGCGCCAGCAGCCAGCCTACTAGCGGCACCTACGAGCAGTACTTC; cdr3_aa: CASSQPTSGTYEQYF
v_call: TRBV18; d_call: NA; clone_size: NA; j_call: TRBJ1-5; cdr3_nt: TGTGCCAGCTCACCGGCGGGCCCCAGTTCCCGTAGCAATCAGCCCCAGCATTTT; cdr3_aa: CASSPAGPSSRSNQPQHF
v_call: TRBV7-3; d_call: NA; clone_size: NA; j_call: TRBJ2-7; cdr3_nt: TGTGCCAGCAGCTTAGAGGGGAAACCCTCCTACGAGCAGTACTTC; cdr3_aa: CASSLEGKPSYEQYF
v_call: TRBV5-8; d_call: NA; clone_size: NA; j_call: TRBJ2-7; cdr3_nt: TGTGCCAGCAGCTTAGAGACAGACGAGCAGTACTTC; cdr3_aa: CASSLETDEQYF
v_call: TRBV6-5; d_call: NA; clone_size: NA; j_call: TRBJ1-3; cdr3_nt: TGTGCCAGCAGTTACTCAGGGGTTCCCTCTGGAAACACCATATATTTT; cdr3_aa: CASSYSGVPSGNTIYF
v_call: TRBV9; d_call: NA; clone_size: NA; j_call: TRBJ2-3; cdr3_nt: TGTGCCAGCAGCGACCCGCTGGAGCGGCTGACGACAGATACGCAGTATTTT; cdr3_aa: CASSDPLERLTTDTQYF